A selection of T cell receptor beta chains follows, all from one sample in a study of technical replicates of blood from a handful of donors. Assay used: immunoSEQ multiplex PCR; TCRdb lists only in-frame clones, some missing. The sample lists tens of thousands of clones; roughly 98% were seen once. The sequencing input was T cells isolated from PBMCs. These receptors originate from a human donor in good health. CDR3s include the opening cysteine and the closing phenylalanine or tryptophan. The D gene is left open where the match is weak. Part of the rows lack a size; the others show once, few, many or a class for expanded clones.

j_call d_call clone_size v_call cdr3_aa cdr3_nt
TRBJ1-4 - - TRBV6-5 CASSYRRSAMNEKLFF TGTGCCAGCAGTTACCGGCGGTCGGCAATGAATGAAAAACTGTTTTTT
TRBJ2-7 TRBD1 - TRBV7-9 CASTTGQGNEQYF TGTGCCAGCACCACGGGACAGGGTAACGAGCAGTACTTC
TRBJ1-5 TRBD1 - TRBV29-1 CSVETGAGQPQHF TGCAGCGTTGAAACAGGGGCCGGTCAGCCCCAGCATTTT
TRBJ1-6 TRBD1 - TRBV7-3 CASSLTGQLNSPLHF TGTGCCAGCAGCTTAACGGGACAGCTTAATTCACCCCTCCACTTT
TRBJ2-1 TRBD1 - TRBV29-1 CSVAGRKRGLRDNEQFF TGCAGCGTTGCCGGCCGTAAAAGGGGGCTGAGAGACAATGAGCAGTTCTTC
TRBJ2-2 - - TRBV4-1 CASSPPLVNAGELFF TGCGCCAGCAGCCCTCCACTTGTGAACGCCGGGGAGCTGTTTTTT
TRBJ2-5 - - TRBV10-3 CAISDRRAQYF TGTGCCATCAGTGACCGTCGGGCCCAGTACTTC
TRBJ2-7 TRBD1 - TRBV5-1 CASSFGRGQVISYEQYF TGCGCCAGCAGTTTTGGGCGGGGACAGGTTATCTCCTACGAGCAGTACTTC
TRBJ2-7 - - TRBV19 CASSIGPGAYEQYF TGTGCCAGTAGTATAGGCCCCGGGGCCTACGAGCAGTACTTC
TRBJ2-2 - - TRBV5-1 CASSTWGEGTGELFF TGCGCCAGCAGCACATGGGGGGAAGGGACCGGGGAGCTGTTTTTT
TRBJ1-1 TRBD1 - TRBV4-2 CASSPPGTGVNTEAFF TGTGCCAGCAGCCCTCCCGGGACAGGGGTCAACACTGAAGCTTTCTTT
TRBJ2-1 TRBD2 - TRBV27 CASSFLAGGFNEQFF TGTGCCAGCAGTTTTCTAGCGGGAGGGTTCAATGAGCAGTTCTTC
TRBJ2-2 TRBD1 - TRBV11-2 CASSSNRGHNTGELFF TGTGCCAGCAGCTCGAACAGGGGGCATAACACCGGGGAGCTGTTTTTT
TRBJ2-5 TRBD2 - TRBV5-5 CASSFFAGDSQETQYF TGTGCCAGCAGCTTTTTTGCGGGGGATAGCCAAGAGACCCAGTACTTC
TRBJ2-7 - - TRBV5-1 CASSSHRPYEQYF TGCGCCAGCAGCTCTCACAGGCCGTACGAGCAGTACTTC
TRBJ2-5 - - TRBV13 CASSLGQGRAATQYF TGTGCCAGCAGCTTAGGCCAGGGCAGAGCAGCGACCCAGTACTTC
TRBJ2-7 TRBD2 - TRBV4-2 CASSQDRDYYEQYF TGTGCCAGCAGCCAAGACAGGGACTACTACGAGCAGTACTTC
TRBJ2-7 TRBD1 - TRBV5-1 CASSFTRDRGLQEQYF TGCGCCAGCAGCTTTACCCGGGACAGGGGGTTGCAAGAGCAGTACTTC
TRBJ1-1 - - TRBV14 CASSQDRYRRINTEAFF TGTGCCAGCAGCCAAGATAGATACAGAAGGATTAACACTGAAGCTTTCTTT
TRBJ2-1 - - TRBV30 CAWTPTGQGGGEQFF TGTGCCTGGACCCCGACGGGGCAGGGGGGTGGTGAGCAGTTCTTC
TRBJ1-2 - - TRBV7-8 CASSFGAQGRRAYGYTF TGTGCCAGCAGCTTCGGGGCCCAGGGGCGGCGGGCTTATGGCTACACCTTC
TRBJ2-5 - - TRBV27 CASGLETQYF TGTGCCAGCGGGCTGGAGACCCAGTACTTC
TRBJ2-2 - - TRBV29-1 CSVNEGPNTGELFF TGCAGCGTTAACGAGGGCCCAAACACCGGGGAGCTGTTTTTT
TRBJ1-2 - - TRBV27 CASGTQGYYGYTF TGTGCCAGCGGGACACAGGGTTATTATGGCTACACCTTC
TRBJ1-1 - once TRBV9 CASSVGLQNTEAFF TGTGCCAGCAGCGTAGGACTCCAGAACACTGAAGCTTTCTTT
TRBJ1-3 - - TRBV7-6 CASSSTSTARRRNTIYF TGTGCCAGCAGCTCCACTTCGACAGCTCGGAGAAGAAACACCATATATTTT
TRBJ2-1 TRBD2 - TRBV5-1 CASSSTGTSGRLVSDEQFF TGCGCCAGCAGCTCGACGGGGACTAGCGGGAGGCTTGTAAGTGATGAGCAGTTCTTC
TRBJ1-2 - once TRBV6-5 CASSTNRVGQSYTF TGTGCCAGCAGTACGAACAGGGTCGGTCAATCCTACACCTTC
TRBJ2-7 - - TRBV11-2 CASSFGGQEQYF TGTGCCAGCAGCTTCGGAGGACAGGAGCAGTACTTC
TRBJ2-2 - - TRBV11-3 CASSFIGLAGNTGELFF TGTGCCAGCAGCTTTATAGGTTTGGCAGGGAACACCGGGGAGCTGTTTTTT
TRBJ1-2 - - TRBV7-8 CASSLLGTTSLNYGYTF TGTGCCAGCAGCTTATTGGGCACGACGAGTCTAAACTATGGCTACACCTTC
TRBJ2-1 - - TRBV4-1 CASSQVRDEQFF TGCGCCAGCAGCCAAGTTCGGGATGAGCAGTTCTTC
TRBJ1-2 TRBD1 - TRBV5-1 CASSLGGAGSRYTF TGCGCCAGCAGCTTAGGGGGCGCAGGAAGTCGCTACACCTTC
TRBJ2-7 - - TRBV4-1 CASSQDESGTYEQYF TGCGCCAGCAGCCAAGATGAAAGCGGTACCTACGAGCAGTACTTC
TRBJ1-1 - - TRBV5-1 CASSLRTVLGPDGAFF TGCGCCAGCAGCTTGCGGACGGTCTTGGGGCCCGACGGAGCTTTCTTT